The 2 T cell receptor beta chains below were found in one sample sequenced in a study of post-analysis software for immune sequencing data. Study results and caveats: The study found TRBV5-6, TRBV5-1 and TRBV20-1 among about 5 TRBV segments more frequent in patients than controls.

Unique molecular identifiers were built into the TCR beta cDNA libraries. MiXCR, run by TCRdb on the PCR reads, gives a single entry per CDR3 protein. The profile shows roughly 540,000 distinct CDR3 sequences, 30% to 40% of them singletons. Their specific antigens are unknown. The sequenced material came from blood. The receptors here all came from a girl aged 2-17 years with multiple sclerosis.

The chain recombines TRBV7-8 with TRBJ1-2, with TRBD1 matching over 8 bases. Germline values: CDR1 SGHVS, CDR2 FQNEAQ. The CDR3 sequence is 16 residues long. V lost 5 bases and J lost 0; bases outside the gene matches: 8. DNA for the CDR3: TGTGCCAGCAGCCCAGGGACAGGCGTCACTAACTATGGCTACACCTTC. Its protein product is CASSPGTGVTNYGYTF.

V and J are TRBV28 and TRBJ2-7; TRBD2 aligns across 13 bases. The CDR3 covers 16 residues. The V segment lost 6 bases and the J segment 5 bases; nucleotides outside the gene matches: 10. Germline assignment: CDR1 MDHEN and CDR2 SYDVKM. CDR3 sequence: CASRHPWTSGGNEQYF. CDR3 bases: TGTGCCAGCAGGCACCCTTGGACTAGCGGGGGCAACGAGCAGTACTTC.